This TCR beta chain was identified during a study of cytomegalovirus exposure and HLA in healthy donors. Findings and caveats of the study: Sequencing likely produced, as an artifact, a cluster of highly shared sequence variants. Relative to equally common others, HLA-associated TCR beta chains showed greater clonal expansion in a later analysis. A list of about 160 TCR beta chains associated with cytomegalovirus was given. TRBV6-2, TRBV6-3 and other indistinguishable V segments were excluded.

To note about this clone: As yet, its antigen is unknown.

With 60 Vbeta and 13 Jbeta primers, the PCR was carried out. Sequencing used immunoSEQ multiplex PCR; TCRdb keeps in-frame clones, though not all of them. The sample lists about 150,000 clones, 75% to 80% occurring once. The CDR3 is made up of 15 amino acids. V was trimmed by 4 bases and J by 7 bases, leaving 20 bases between them. Per germline, CDR1 SGHDT and CDR2 YYEEEE. This TCR came from a male donor in good health and CMV-seronegative. What was sequenced was PBMCs. The chain has TRBV5-6 and TRBJ1-1; the D gene is possibly TRBD1 (5 bases). CDR3 DNA sequence: TGTGCCAGCAGCCTACTTCAGGACAAAAGACATGAAGCTTTCTTT. Translated, it gives CASSLLQDKRHEAFF.